This paragraph reports one TCR beta chain. The germline CDR1 and CDR2 sequences are MNHEY and SVGAGI. Trimming stripped 0 bases from V and 0 bases from J, with 10 bases between. The CDR3 has 16 amino acids. Primers used in a second PCR of about 7 to 12 cycles were a sample-barcoded 5' primer and a J-beta primer mix. Unique molecular identifiers of 12 random nucleotides labeled each cDNA. Via MiXCR, TCRdb re-called the 5' RACE reads, giving one row per CDR3 protein. The data contain about 680,000 distinct CDR3 sequences, around 49% of them seen just once; the ten biggest clones take up 30% to 35%. This record belongs to a study of blood T cells in healthy people across ages.

The TCR sequence derives from a woman aged 55-69 years in good health. The sequenced material came from blood. The chain couples TRBV6-5 to TRBJ2-3; D perhaps matches TRBD2 (5 bases). The CDR3 loop is CASSYSTGISTDTQYF. CDR3 nucleotides: TGTGCCAGCAGTTACTCGACGGGGATAAGCACAGATACGCAGTATTTT.